This T cell receptor beta chain originates from a study of shared clonotypes between healthy human individuals. Data came from immunoSEQ multiplex PCR; TCRdb stores just in-frame clones and leaves some out. The sample contains 950,000 to 1,100,000 clones, about 77% of which appear only once. The V end was cut by 5 bases, the J end by 4 bases, with 23 bases between. Germline V gene data show CDR1 as SEHNR and CDR2 as FQNEAQ (reference sequence). This CDR3 contains 17 residues. The TCR was taken from a man younger than 30 in good health. The J gene is TRBJ1-2, the V gene TRBV7-9, with TRBD1 as a possible D gene (6 bases). Input material: memory CD4+ T cells sorted from blood. Subset defined: CD45RA-negative fraction. CDR3 nucleotides: TGTGCCAGCAGCCCTAGGGGGTTAGGAAGAGACCCCTATGGCTACACCTTC. Residues: CASSPRGLGRDPYGYTF.